The 11 T cell receptor beta chains below all came from one sample that was sequenced in a study of blood T cell repertoires in COVID-19. TCRdb keeps only in-frame clones here, not all; method: immunoSEQ multiplex PCR. The profile covers a few hundred thousand clones, with around 89% appearing a single time and around 0.88% taken by the ten largest. Sequenced: peripheral blood. Receptors originate from a man aged 25 to 45 with acute or convalescent COVID-19.

The rearrangement uses TRBV30 and TRBJ2-7; 7 nucleotides line up with TRBD1. V was clipped by 3 bases and J by 0 bases; unmatched bases: 5. CDR1 GTSNPN and CDR2 SVGIG come from the germline V gene (reference sequence). This CDR3 is 14 amino acids long. CDR3 DNA: TGTGCCTGGAGCGGACAGGTCAGCTCCTACGAGCAGTACTTC. Translated, it gives CAWSGQVSSYEQYF.

J is TRBJ1-1 and V is TRBV2; 10 positions agree with TRBD1. The CDR3 length is 13 residues. With 6 bases clipped from V and 4 bases from J, the junction kept 2 bases outside the gene matches. Germline loops: CDR1 SNHLY, CDR2 FYNNEI. The CDR3 nucleotides read TGTGCCAGCAGGGGGGACAGGGGCACTGAAGCTTTCTTT. It is translated as CASRGDRGTEAFF.

This chain connects TRBV7-9 to TRBJ1-1; D remains ambiguous. V gave up 6 bases and J gave up 4 bases, with 12 bases separating them. The CDR3 is made up of 13 amino acids. Germline V CDR1 and CDR2: SEHNR, FQNEAQ (reference sequence). The DNA for the CDR3 is TGTGCCAGCAGAGACTCTCCTGGCACTGAAGCTTTCTTT. Its protein product is CASRDSPGTEAFF.

The rearrangement joins TRBV9 to TRBJ1-1; D remains ambiguous. The germline V gene has CDR1 SGDLS and CDR2 YYNGEE. V lost 3 bases and J 0 bases, leaving 9 bases between the germline ends. The CDR3 loop spans 14 amino acids. Here the CDR3 DNA reads TGTGCCAGCAGCGGGGCTCACGTGAACACTGAAGCTTTCTTT. Residues: CASSGAHVNTEAFF.

The J gene is TRBJ2-7, the V gene TRBV6-5; 8 nucleotides match TRBD1. The CDR3 consists of 14 residues. The germline gives CDR1 MNHEY, CDR2 SVGAGI. V lost 7 bases and J lost 2; bases outside the gene matches: 7. CDR3 sequence: CASKGTGLPYEQYF. CDR3 bases: TGTGCCAGCAAAGGGACAGGACTCCCCTACGAGCAGTACTTC.

V and J are TRBV2 and TRBJ2-1; 7 positions agree with TRBD2. The junction had 9 bases not matched to a gene; V was cut back by 6 bases and J by 7 bases. CDR3 size: 14 residues. Germline V gives CDR1 SNHLY, CDR2 FYNNEI. Here the CDR3 DNA reads TGTGCCAGCAGGCCCGGTGCGGGAGCAAATGAGCAGTTCTTC. This encodes CASRPGAGANEQFF.

DNA for the CDR3: TGTGCCAGCAGCAGACAGCCGGCGGGCAATCAGCCCCAGCATTTT. The encoded protein is CASSRQPAGNQPQHF. The chain employs TRBV6-5 and TRBJ1-5, with D perhaps TRBD1 (5 bases). The germline gives CDR1 MNHEY, CDR2 SVGAGI. Trimming stripped 6 bases from V and 2 bases from J, with 14 bases between. There are 15 residues in the CDR3.

In its sample, this clone was seen once. This chain links TRBV28 with TRBJ1-5, with D maybe TRBD1 (6 bases). This CDR3 is 16 amino acids long. Germline CDR1 and CDR2: MDHEN and SYDVKM. V was shortened by 8 bases and J by 1 base, with 18 bases between the two germline ends. CDR3 sequence: CASGDGGGQSNQPQHF. CDR3 DNA sequence: TGTGCCAGCGGCGATGGGGGGGGCCAGAGCAATCAGCCCCAGCATTTT.

V usage is TRBV4-2 and J usage is TRBJ2-3; 10 bases fit TRBD2. After removal of 0 bases from V and 8 bases from J, the junction contained 11 bases not matched to a gene. Germline V gives CDR1 LGHNA, CDR2 YNFKEQ. This CDR3 has 17 residues. In DNA form, the CDR3 reads TGTGCCAGCAGCCAAGAATCTAGCGGGAGTACACATCGTACGCAGTATTTT. Amino acids: CASSQESSGSTHRTQYF.

V is TRBV3-1 (or the pseudogene TRBV3-2) and J is TRBJ2-1; 12 nucleotides line up with TRBD2. The ends lost 6 bases at V and 9 bases at J; junction bases unmatched: 6. Germline V gene sequence: CDR1 LGHDT, CDR2 YNNKEL (reference sequence). CDR3 length equals 14 residues. The CDR3 sequence is CASSSSGGAGEQFF. As DNA, the CDR3 is TGTGCCAGCAGTTCTAGCGGGGGGGCCGGTGAGCAGTTCTTC.

The V and J genes are TRBV28 and TRBJ2-2; D ambiguous. Trimming pared 5 bases from V and 5 bases from J, leaving 12 bases between. Germline values: CDR1 MDHEN, CDR2 SYDVKM. The CDR3 runs to 14 residues. The CDR3 protein is CASSPRRATGELFF. As DNA, the CDR3 is TGTGCCAGCAGTCCCCGTCGCGCTACCGGGGAGCTGTTTTTT.